This TCR beta chain is drawn from a study of memory CD4+ T cells and cytomegalovirus serostatus. Study in general: Healthy Belgian adult donors included fewer than 10 CMV-positive and some 24 CMV-negative people. Study outcomes and limitations: About 40% of the roughly 160 known CMV-associated TCRbeta sequences appeared in CD4+ memory. CMV serostatus prediction reached median AUC around 0.95, or 0.9 with US-trained model.

The sort gate was single viable CD3+CD4+CD8-CD45RO+ cells for memory CD4+ T cells. The CDR3 loop spans 15 amino acids. The junction had 7 bases not matched to a gene; V was cut back by 0 bases and J by 4 bases. CDR1 SGHNT and CDR2 YYREEE come from the germline V gene (reference sequence). Regarding this clone: The antigen is not known.

The repertoire was sequenced with immunoSEQ multiplex PCR; TCRdb's copy has only in-frame clones and lacks some. In the table there are under 75,000 clones, roughly 75% of which are singletons. The sample comprised memory CD4+ T cells from blood. The receptor was isolated from an adult in good health and CMV-seronegative. Some clones in this sample may be carry-over from other donors' samples. This sequence joins TRBV5-4 and TRBJ2-7; TRBD2 agrees at 7 bases. The CDR3 nucleotides read TGTGCCAGCAGCTTGGATCGGGGAGCGGGATACGAGCAGTACTTC. It is translated as CASSLDRGAGYEQYF.